The following is a T cell receptor (beta chain) sequence with its context. Its cognate antigen is unknown. These data belong to a study of cytomegalovirus exposure and HLA in healthy donors. Overall study results and limits: Roughly uniform sequencing depth across donors was assumed, possibly incorrectly. In an earlier analysis, most TCR beta V segments were productive about 90% or about 30% of the time.

Nominally healthy donors were sampled, though unrecorded immune exposures were likely. The germline V gene has CDR1 MGHRA and CDR2 YSYEKL. This CDR3 spans 16 amino acids. V dropped 1 base and J dropped 0; count of bases not matched to a gene: 0. In the PCR, 60 Vbeta and 13 Jbeta primers were used. The assay was immunoSEQ multiplex PCR, and TCRdb's table has in-frame clones only and misses some. The sample has more than 50,000 clones, more than 65% seen once. The source of this sequence is a middle-aged man in good health and CMV-seropositive. The V and J genes are TRBV4-1 and TRBJ2-3; TRBD2 matches 11 bases. The sample was PBMCs. CDR3 sequence: CASSQASGRSTDTQYF. Here the CDR3 DNA reads TGCGCCAGCAGCCAAGCTAGCGGGAGGAGCACAGATACGCAGTATTTT.